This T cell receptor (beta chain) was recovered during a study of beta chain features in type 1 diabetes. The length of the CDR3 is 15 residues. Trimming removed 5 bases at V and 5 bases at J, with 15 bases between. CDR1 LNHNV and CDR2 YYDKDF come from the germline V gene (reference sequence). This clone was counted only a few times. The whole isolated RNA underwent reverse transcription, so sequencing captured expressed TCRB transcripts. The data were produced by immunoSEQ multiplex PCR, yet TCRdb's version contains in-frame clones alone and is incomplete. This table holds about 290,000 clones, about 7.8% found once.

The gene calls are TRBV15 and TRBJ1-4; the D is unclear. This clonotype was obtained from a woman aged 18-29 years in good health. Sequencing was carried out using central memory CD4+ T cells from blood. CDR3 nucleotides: TGTGCCACCAGCTCCCGGACTGGCAAGAATGAAAAACTGTTTTTT. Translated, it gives CATSSRTGKNEKLFF.